Shown below are 5 T cell receptor beta chains from a single sample sequenced in a study of shared clonotypes between healthy human individuals. Sequencing was performed with immunoSEQ multiplex PCR; in TCRdb, only in-frame clones are kept and a portion is missing. The sample records some 490,000 clones, approximately 81% being singletons. The sample was PBMCs. Source of these receptors: a middle-aged woman in good health. Some clones in this sample may be carry-over from other donors' samples.

The V gene is TRBV7-3, the J gene TRBJ2-6; D possibly corresponds to TRBD1 (6 bases). Between the trimmed V and J ends, which lost 1 base and 0 bases, there was a span of 13 bases. CDR1 is SGHTA and CDR2 is FQGTGA in the germline V gene. The CDR3 extends over 18 amino acids. The CDR3 nucleotides read TGTGCCAGCAGCTTAAAAGTAGGGGGTAGCTCTGGGGCCAACGTCCTGACTTTC. As protein: CASSLKVGGSSGANVLTF.

To note about this clone: A far more abundant clone sits one base away, making this likely a read error. The V gene is TRBV29-1, the J gene TRBJ2-7; D unclear. CDR3 size: 12 residues. V shed 4 bases and J shed 7 bases, with 14 bases lying between them. Germline V gene data show CDR1 as SQVTM and CDR2 as ANQGSEA. The CDR3 protein is CSVGTPGREQYF. The CDR3 DNA reads as TGCAGCGTTGGAACCCCGGGTAGGGAGCAGTACTTC.

The V call is TRBV4-3, the J call TRBJ2-7; tentatively, D is TRBD2 (7 bases). The CDR3 has 16 amino acids. Germline V gene sequence: CDR1 LGHNA, CDR2 YSLEER. Between the trimmed V and J ends, which lost 1 base and 0 bases, there was a span of 13 bases. CDR3 residues: CASSQALADSSYEQYF. In DNA form, the CDR3 reads TGCGCCAGCAGCCAAGCTCTAGCGGACAGCTCCTACGAGCAGTACTTC.

V usage is TRBV12-1 and J usage is TRBJ1-4. TRBV12-1 is listed as a pseudogene. There are 14 residues in the CDR3. The CDR3 protein is CASSQGASREKLFF. The CDR3 DNA follows: TGTGCCAGCAGTCAAGGCGCGAGTCGTGAAAAACTGTTTTTT.

As concerns this clone: A single base is all that separates this from a far larger clone, so a read error is likely. This specimen includes other DNA sequences encoding the same CDR3. CDR3 bases: TGCGCCAGCAGCTTAGGAGTCCAATCTGGAAACACCATATATTTT. Encoded protein: CASSLGVQSGNTIYF. The chain recombines TRBV7-8 with TRBJ1-3; unclear D gene. Germline V gene sequence: CDR1 SGHVS, CDR2 FQNEAQ. This CDR3 region has 15 residues.